A selection of T cell receptor beta chains follows, all from one sample in a study of T cell changes during pregnancy in multiple sclerosis. Produced via immunoSEQ multiplex PCR; TCRdb's table is partial and in-frame only. This sample has around 39,000 clones, with about 92% found just once. The sequencing used CD4+ T cells from peripheral blood mononuclear cells, collected in the third trimester of pregnancy. These receptors all come from a female donor in good health, enrolled as a control in a pregnancy study. Each CDR3 is given with its conserved first and last residue. The order of the fields is clone size, V gene, J gene, D gene, CDR3 protein, CDR3 DNA. The D gene is left open where the match is weak. For some rows the clone size is stated as once, few or many, or as a class when expanded; others skip it.

>-|TRBV27|TRBJ2-2|TRBD1
CASQGASYTGELFF
TGTGCCAGCCAGGGGGCTTCCTACACCGGGGAGCTGTTTTTT
>-|TRBV28|TRBJ2-1|TRBD2
CASRGSSGGRNEQFF
TGTGCCAGCAGAGGTTCAAGCGGGGGGCGCAATGAGCAGTTCTTC
>-|TRBV10-3|TRBJ1-4|-
CAISGDGNEKLFF
TGTGCCATCAGTGGAGACGGGAATGAAAAACTGTTTTTT
>-|TRBV19|TRBJ1-1|-
CASNRRGDTEAFF
TGTGCCAGTAATCGCAGGGGTGACACTGAAGCTTTCTTT
>-|TRBV7-9|TRBJ2-1|TRBD2
CASNLGGIGEQFF
TGTGCCAGCAACCTGGGGGGGATTGGTGAGCAGTTCTTC
>-|TRBV4-2|TRBJ1-1|TRBD1
CASSPQGGTGLTEAFF
TGTGCCAGCAGCCCCCAGGGCGGGACAGGTCTCACTGAAGCTTTCTTT
>once|TRBV5-4|TRBJ2-3|TRBD2
CASSLVGGGTTDTQYF
TGTGCCAGCAGCTTGGTTGGGGGGGGTACGACAGATACGCAGTATTTT
>-|TRBV27|TRBJ2-1|TRBD1
CASTRQGDNEQFF
TGTGCCAGCACGAGACAGGGGGACAATGAGCAGTTCTTC
>-|TRBV4-1|TRBJ1-2|TRBD1
CASSQPLTGNYGYTF
TGCGCCAGCAGCCAACCTTTGACAGGGAACTATGGCTACACCTTC
>-|TRBV5-8|TRBJ1-5|TRBD1
CASRKDNRGGSNQPQHF
TGTGCCAGCAGAAAAGATAACAGGGGTGGGAGCAATCAGCCCCAGCATTTT
>-|TRBV5-8|TRBJ1-2|-
CASSLMALLQDVDGYTF
TGTGCCAGCAGCTTAATGGCCTTATTACAGGACGTGGATGGCTACACCTTC
>-|TRBV4-3|TRBJ1-2|-
CASSQDSRGYTF
TGCGCCAGCAGCCAAGATTCTAGAGGCTACACCTTC
>-|TRBV19|TRBJ1-3|-
CASSTRRSGNTIYF
TGTGCCAGTAGTACCCGGAGATCTGGAAACACCATATATTTT
>-|TRBV10-2|TRBJ2-1|TRBD1
CASSGDSNEQFF
TGCGCCAGCAGTGGGGACAGTAATGAGCAGTTCTTC
>-|TRBV7-2|TRBJ2-5|TRBD1
CASSPTGFQETQYF
TGTGCCAGCAGCCCGACAGGGTTTCAAGAGACCCAGTACTTC
>-|TRBV13|TRBJ2-2|TRBD2
CASSLGLAGRYTGELFF
TGTGCCAGCAGCCTCGGACTAGCGGGGAGATACACCGGGGAGCTGTTTTTT
>once|TRBV5-6|TRBJ2-3|TRBD2
CASSLVTSGGQRADTQYF
TGTGCCAGCAGCTTGGTAACTAGCGGGGGGCAAAGGGCAGATACGCAGTATTTT
>once|TRBV7-9|TRBJ1-2|-
CASSPDRRNYGYTF
TGTGCCAGCAGCCCAGACAGGAGGAACTATGGCTACACCTTC
>-|TRBV19|TRBJ1-4|TRBD1
CASSMGQGTNEKLFF
TGTGCCAGTAGTATGGGACAGGGAACTAATGAAAAACTGTTTTTT
>-|TRBV19|TRBJ1-5|TRBD1
CASSIRTGRSDQPQHF
TGTGCCAGTAGTATAAGGACAGGGAGGTCAGATCAGCCCCAGCATTTT
>-|TRBV6-1|TRBJ2-2|TRBD2
CASNPGGANTGELFF
TGTGCCAGCAACCCCGGGGGGGCGAACACCGGGGAGCTGTTTTTT
>-|TRBV4-3|TRBJ1-4|TRBD1
CASSQAGTGGEKLFF
TGCGCCAGCAGCCAGGCCGGGACAGGGGGTGAAAAACTGTTTTTT
>-|TRBV7-8|TRBJ1-6|-
CASSLRGLIGSPLHF
TGTGCCAGCAGCTTAAGGGGCCTCATAGGTTCACCCCTCCACTTT
>-|TRBV6-5|TRBJ1-5|-
CASSIRWGGQPQHF
TGTGCCAGCAGCATCAGGTGGGGAGGTCAGCCCCAGCATTTT
>-|TRBV5-1|TRBJ2-7|-
CASSLLTGTYEQYF
TGCGCCAGCAGCTTGCTTACGGGAACCTACGAGCAGTACTTC
>-|TRBV7-2|TRBJ1-5|-
CASSLSGQNHQPQHF
TGTGCCAGCAGCTTAAGTGGCCAGAATCATCAGCCCCAGCATTTT
>once|TRBV27|TRBJ2-3|-
CASSDGGRTDTQYF
TGTGCCAGCAGTGACGGGGGACGCACAGATACGCAGTATTTT
>-|TRBV7-2|TRBJ2-3|TRBD1
CATHARDRGRTDTQYF
TGTGCCACACACGCCCGGGACAGGGGCCGGACAGATACGCAGTATTTT
>-|TRBV25-1|TRBJ2-7|TRBD2
CASSESGLARHEQYF
TGTGCCAGCAGTGAATCCGGACTAGCGAGGCACGAGCAGTACTTC